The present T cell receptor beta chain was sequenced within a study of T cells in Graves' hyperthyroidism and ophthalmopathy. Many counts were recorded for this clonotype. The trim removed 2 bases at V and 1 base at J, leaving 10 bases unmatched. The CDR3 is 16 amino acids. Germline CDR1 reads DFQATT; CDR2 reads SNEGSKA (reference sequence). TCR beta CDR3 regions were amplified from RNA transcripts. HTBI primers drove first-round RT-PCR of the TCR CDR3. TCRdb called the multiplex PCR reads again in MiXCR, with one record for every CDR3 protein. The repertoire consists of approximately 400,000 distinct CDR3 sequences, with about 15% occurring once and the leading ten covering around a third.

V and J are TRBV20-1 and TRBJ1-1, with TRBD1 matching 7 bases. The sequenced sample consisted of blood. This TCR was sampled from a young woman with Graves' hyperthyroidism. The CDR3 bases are TGCAGTGCTAGACCGGGACAGTCAGCGGGGAACACTGAAGCTTTCTTT. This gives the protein CSARPGQSAGNTEAFF.